These 21 T cell receptor beta chains came from one sample sequenced in a study of spatial heterogeneity in lung cancer. Findings and caveats of the study: Counts of expanded alpha and beta TCRs within tumors tracked the tumor nonsynonymous mutation count.

TCRdb recomputed calls from the 5' RACE reads with MiXCR, one row per CDR3 protein. The sample includes around 100,000 distinct CDR3 sequences, nearly 4.5% of them seen just once. Their specific antigens are unknown. The time point was: sample taken at primary tumor resection. The material sequenced was lung tumor tissue, taken at surgery. Receptors were obtained from a male donor with early-stage non-small cell lung cancer.

This clonotype showed up many times. The junction shows a germline mismatch at one end, possibly a read error. This chain joins TRBV28 and TRBJ1-2; D uncertain. The V gene's germline CDR1 is MDHEN and CDR2 SYDVKM. CDR3 length: 10 amino acids. The CDR3 coding sequence is TGTGCCAGCTCCGGGCCTCCCAAGGCCTTC. Protein product: CASSGPPKAF.

The genes are TRBV4-1 and TRBJ2-3, with TRBD1 identical over 9 bases. V shed 4 bases, J shed 6 bases, and the junction held 11 bases outside the gene matches. CDR3 length: 16 amino acids. CDR1 and CDR2 (germline): MGHRA, YSYEKL. The CDR3 spells CASSLTGTGSIDTQYF. CDR3 nucleotides: TGCGCCAGCAGCCTTACCGGGACAGGGTCGATCGATACGCAGTATTTT.

This clonotype came up many times. The chain's CDR3 is CASSLIGRGVPMNTEAFF. DNA of the CDR3: TGTGCCAGCAGTCTGATAGGCAGGGGGGTCCCTATGAACACTGAAGCTTTCTTT. The chain employs TRBV28 and TRBJ1-1, with 7 bases fitting TRBD1. This CDR3 region has 18 residues. The ends lost 5 bases at V and 0 bases at J; junction bases unmatched: 15. The germline gives CDR1 MDHEN, CDR2 SYDVKM.

This clonotype was detected only a few times. CDR3 sequence reads: CASKTPSGANVLTF. As DNA, the CDR3 is TGTGCCAGCAAGACCCCCTCTGGGGCCAACGTCCTGACTTTC. The chain recombines TRBV6-5 with TRBJ2-6; D unclear. The germline V gene has CDR1 MNHEY and CDR2 SVGAGI. This CDR3 spans 14 amino acids. The V end was cut by 7 bases, the J end by 0 bases, with 7 bases between.

The chain uses TRBV6-1 and TRBJ2-1, with no clear D. The CDR3 runs 14 residues. The germline V gene has CDR1 MNHNS and CDR2 SASEGT. Trimming took 3 bases from V and 9 from J, leaving 15 bases between them. CDR3 sequence: CASSDELGYGEQFF. In DNA form, the CDR3 reads TGTGCCAGCAGTGATGAGTTGGGATACGGTGAGCAGTTCTTC.

This clonotype was counted many times. The V gene is TRBV28, the J gene TRBJ1-1; no clear D gene. The CDR3 has 14 residues. Per the germline V gene, CDR1 is MDHEN and CDR2 is SYDVKM. The V end lost 6 bases, the J end lost 3 bases, and 14 bases lay between the germline ends. The CDR3 sequence: CASSVPGRDTEAFF. CDR3 bases: TGTGCCAGCAGCGTGCCCGGCCGTGACACTGAAGCTTTCTTT.

This clonotype has at least ten counts. The chain uses TRBV5-1 and TRBJ2-3; TRBD2 might be the D (6 bases). The CDR3 has 12 amino acids. The V end lost 3 bases, the J end lost 6 bases, and 8 bases lay between the germline ends. Germline assignment: CDR1 SGHRS and CDR2 YFSETQ. The CDR3 region has the DNA TGCGCCAGCAGCTATAGCGGCGATACGCAGTATTTT. Encoded protein: CASSYSGDTQYF.

This clonotype was observed at least ten times. One end of the junction fails to match germline, which may point to a read error. The chain links TRBV28 to TRBJ2-5; 7 bases agree with TRBD2. CDR1 and CDR2 (germline): MDHEN, SYDVKM. CDR3 length: 14 residues. The CDR3 region is CATSLGGGQETQYF. The CDR3 DNA is TGTGCCACCAGTCTGGGCGGGGGCCAAGAGACCCAGTACTTC.

This clonotype was observed at least ten times. The chain uses TRBV28 and TRBJ2-1; D gene uncertain. The V gene lost 6 bases and the J gene lost 9 bases, with 18 bases spanning the gap. The CDR3 has 14 residues. Germline V gene sequence: CDR1 MDHEN, CDR2 SYDVKM. The CDR3 reads CASRRPGHLGEQFF. The DNA of the CDR3 is TGTGCCAGCAGACGGCCGGGCCATTTGGGTGAGCAGTTCTTC.

Ten or more counts support this clonotype. The chain joins TRBV4-2 to TRBJ2-5, with a weak D call TRBD2 (5 bases). V was trimmed by 0 bases and J by 7 bases, leaving 15 bases between them. Germline V gene sequence: CDR1 LGHNA, CDR2 YNFKEQ. The CDR3 has 15 residues. CDR3 coding DNA: TGTGCCAGCAGCCAAGACAAAAGCGGAAAAGGGACCCAGTACTTC. Amino acid sequence: CASSQDKSGKGTQYF.

This clonotype was detected many times. The gene calls are TRBV12-3 or TRBV12-4 and TRBJ2-5; tentatively, D is TRBD1 (6 bases). V shed 6 bases and J shed 1 base, with 15 bases lying between them. The CDR3 consists of 15 residues. CDR3 bases: TGTGCCAGCAGCTCTCCATCACAGGGCCAAGAGACCCAGTACTTC. Translating gives CASSSPSQGQETQYF.

There are many counts of this clonotype. The chain combines TRBV20-1 with TRBJ2-7, with TRBD1 matching 9 bases. V dropped 4 bases and J dropped 6; count of bases not matched to a gene: 10. The CDR3 extends over 14 amino acids. CDR1 is DFQATT and CDR2 is SNEGSKA in the germline V gene (reference sequence). CDR3 DNA sequence: TGCAGTGCTAACGACTACAGGGGGCCCAGCGAGCAGTACTTC. This gives the protein CSANDYRGPSEQYF.

This clonotype was found many times. The genes are TRBV28 and TRBJ2-7, with D maybe TRBD2 (6 bases). Trimming removed 6 bases at V and 4 bases at J, with 19 bases between. There are 15 residues in the CDR3. CDR1 is MDHEN and CDR2 is SYDVKM in the germline V gene. The CDR3 loop reads CASRLTEEGGYEQYF. CDR3 DNA: TGTGCCAGCAGACTGACAGAAGAGGGAGGATACGAGCAGTACTTC.

The table lists this clonotype with a count of one. With a much larger clone just one base away, this may be a read error. The CDR3 DNA reads TGTGCCAGCACCACGGACTGTGGACACCGAGAGACCCAGTACTTC. The encoded protein is CASTTDCGHRETQYF. The genes are TRBV28 and TRBJ2-5; the D gene could be TRBD1 or TRBD2 (5 bases each). The V and J ends lost 7 bases and 4 bases respectively, with 19 bases between them. Germline V lookup: CDR1 MDHEN, CDR2 SYDVKM. This CDR3 is built from 15 residues.

The genes are TRBV5-1 and TRBJ2-3, with a possible D match to TRBD1 (6 bases). TRBJ1-5 matches the DNA end more closely, so the J call is doubtful. Germline lookup yields CDR1 SGHRS and CDR2 YFSETQ. The CDR3 sequence is 15 residues long. CDR3 nucleotide sequence: TGCGCCAGCCACCGGGACACCGGATCTACAGATACGCAGCATTTT. Protein: CASHRDTGSTDTQHF.

This clonotype was picked up a small number of times. This chain uses TRBV3-1 with TRBJ2-6; D remains ambiguous. CDR3 size: 14 residues. Germline CDR1 LGHDT, CDR2 YNNKEL (reference sequence). V was trimmed by 2 bases and J by 3 bases, leaving 5 bases between them. The CDR3 is CASSQRRGANVLTF. The CDR3 DNA reads as TGTGCCAGCAGCCAAAGACGTGGGGCCAACGTCCTGACTTTC.

This chain connects TRBV5-1 to TRBJ1-1; 8 nucleotides agree with TRBD1. V trimming: 5 bases; J trimming: 4 bases; junction bases outside the gene matches: 16. Per germline, CDR1 SGHRS and CDR2 YFSETQ. The CDR3 runs 17 residues. This CDR3 is CASSPFGQGDRGTEAFF. DNA for the CDR3: TGCGCCAGCAGTCCTTTCGGACAGGGAGATAGGGGCACTGAAGCTTTCTTT.

The genes are TRBV30 and TRBJ1-5, with 7 bases that match TRBD1. The germline V gene has CDR1 GTSNPN and CDR2 SVGIG (reference sequence). The junction had 4 bases not matched to a gene; V was cut back by 2 bases and J by 0 bases. This CDR3 is built from 15 residues. The CDR3 region is CAWSKGTDSNQPQHF. CDR3 nucleotide sequence: TGTGCCTGGAGTAAAGGGACAGATAGCAATCAGCCCCAGCATTTT.

Many counts were recorded for this clonotype. V usage is TRBV27 and J usage is TRBJ2-5, with 11 bases matching TRBD2. V lost 1 base to trimming and J lost 4 bases; unmatched junction nucleotides: 5. Germline lookup yields CDR1 MNHEY and CDR2 SMNVEV (reference sequence). CDR3 size: 16 residues. The CDR3 here is CASSLFPGLAVETQYF. The DNA of the CDR3 is TGTGCCAGCAGTTTATTTCCGGGACTAGCGGTAGAGACCCAGTACTTC.

This clonotype was observed many times. The chain joins TRBV27 to TRBJ2-7, with 9 bases aligning to TRBD1. V trimming: 7 bases; J trimming: 3 bases; junction bases outside the gene matches: 7. The germline CDR1 and CDR2 sequences are MNHEY and SMNVEV (reference sequence). The length of the CDR3 is 14 residues. The CDR3 DNA reads as TGTGCCAGCACCAAAACAGGGGGCTTCTACGAGCAGTACTTC. Translation: CASTKTGGFYEQYF.

In this sample, this clonotype turned up many times. The chain carries TRBV20-1 and TRBJ1-5; D possibly corresponds to TRBD1 (6 bases). The CDR3 length is 13 residues. Germline lookup yields CDR1 DFQATT and CDR2 SNEGSKA (reference sequence). Trimming removed 3 bases at V and 4 bases at J, with 10 bases between. CDR3 sequence reads: CSARGTQNQPQHF. The CDR3 bases are TGCAGTGCTAGGGGGACACAGAATCAGCCCCAGCATTTT.